A single sample is the source of the 26 T cell receptor beta chains below, sequenced in a study of regulatory dendritic cells for organ transplantation. Repertoires were generated with immunoSEQ multiplex PCR, while TCRdb's copy carries only in-frame clones and drops some. The data contain 20,000 to 25,000 clones, about 70% of them seen just once; the ten biggest clones take up less than 0.95%. The specimen sequenced was memory CD4+ T cells from blood. Subset denoted: CD45RO+ memory T cells. Every receptor here comes from a human donor in good health.

The chain uses TRBV5-1 and TRBJ2-1; weak D call: TRBD1 (7 bases). Trimming shortened V by 4 bases and J by 6 bases, and 14 bases separated the two germline ends. The CDR3 has 14 amino acids. Looked up from germline, CDR1 is SGHRS and CDR2 is YFSETQ. The CDR3 region is CASSAGQTANEQFF. Here the CDR3 DNA reads TGCGCCAGCAGCGCGGGACAGACGGCCAATGAGCAGTTCTTC.

J is TRBJ2-3 and V is TRBV2, with TRBD2 matching 10 bases. V gave up 6 bases and J gave up 0 bases; unmatched junction bases: 12. CDR3 length: 18 amino acids. The germline CDR1 and CDR2 sequences are SNHLY and FYNNEI. The chain's CDR3 is CASRQGSGGSFSTDTQYF. Here the CDR3 DNA reads TGTGCCAGCAGGCAGGGTAGCGGGGGGTCGTTTAGCACAGATACGCAGTATTTT.

The chain carries TRBV5-8 and TRBJ1-2, with TRBD1 as a possible D gene (5 bases). The CDR3 length is 12 residues. The germline V gene has CDR1 SGHTS and CDR2 YDEGEE. V was pared by 3 bases and J by 8 bases, with 11 bases between. The CDR3 spells CASSWPRTGYTF. The DNA of the CDR3 is TGTGCCAGCAGCTGGCCACGGACAGGCTACACCTTC. The full variable domain, with the rest looked up from reference TRBV5-8 and TRBJ1-2, is EAGVTQSPTHLIKTRGQQATLRCSPISGHTSVYWYQQALGLGLQFLLWYDEGEERNRGNFPPRFSGRQFPNYSSELNVNALELEDSALYLCASSWPRTGYTFGSGTRLTVV.

In its sample, this clone was seen once. The chain carries TRBV5-1 and TRBJ1-5; D gene ambiguous. This CDR3 is 16 amino acids long. The germline gives CDR1 SGHRS, CDR2 YFSETQ. Trimming left V 0 bases short and J 2 bases short, with 12 bases between. CDR3 sequence reads: CASSLGGRRGNQPQHF. DNA of the CDR3: TGCGCCAGCAGCTTGGGAGGAAGGCGTGGCAATCAGCCCCAGCATTTT.

Points on this clone: In the same sample, other DNA sequences code for this CDR3. As DNA, the CDR3 is TGTGCCAGCAGCCTCAGGGAACCAGATACGCAGTATTTT. This encodes CASSLREPDTQYF. The chain employs TRBV5-8 and TRBJ2-3, with a weak D call TRBD1 (5 bases). The germline V gene has CDR1 SGHTS and CDR2 YDEGEE. With 4 bases removed from V and 4 bases from J, the gap between germline ends came to 10 bases. This CDR3 spans 13 amino acids.

The chain combines TRBV6-5 with TRBJ1-1; D uncertain. Germline-derived CDR1 and CDR2 are MNHEY and SVGAGI. The CDR3 has 14 amino acids. V gave up 4 bases and J gave up 6 bases, with 15 bases separating them. The CDR3 spells CASSSPRISAEAFF. The CDR3 DNA follows: TGTGCCAGCAGTTCCCCTAGGATTAGCGCTGAAGCTTTCTTT.

The chain carries TRBV9 and TRBJ1-1; the match to TRBD1 covers 7 bases. J gave up 4 bases and V 3 bases, and 9 bases lay outside the gene matches. CDR1 and CDR2 (germline): SGDLS, YYNGEE. This CDR3 region has 15 residues. CDR3 coding DNA: TGTGCCAGCAGCGCCCAAGGGGGCGCTTTCACTGAAGCTTTCTTT. Translation gives CASSAQGGAFTEAFF.

The chain is built from TRBV19 and TRBJ2-1; TRBD2 matches at 11 bases. Germline CDR1 and CDR2: LNHDA and SQIVND (reference sequence). The CDR3 is 18 amino acids. Trimming at V came to 7 bases and at J to 9 bases, leaving 20 bases not matched to a gene. The CDR3 region has the DNA TGTGCCAGTAAAGGAGGGCCTAGCGGGAGGCTTGAGGGCCGTGAGCAGTTCTTC. Amino acid sequence: CASKGGPSGRLEGREQFF.

This chain joins TRBV2 and TRBJ2-7; no clear D. Germline-derived CDR1 and CDR2 are SNHLY and FYNNEI. The length of the CDR3 is 10 residues. Between the trimmed V and J ends, which lost 3 bases and 13 bases, there was a span of 10 bases. The DNA for the CDR3 is TGTGCCAGCAGTGAGTGGCAGGTATACTTC. Its protein product is CASSEWQVYF.

The chain couples TRBV27 to TRBJ1-2; D remains unclear. V was shortened by 0 bases and J by 8 bases, with 10 bases between the two germline ends. The CDR3 is made up of 13 amino acids. Germline CDR1 and CDR2: MNHEY and SMNVEV (reference sequence). The CDR3 sequence: CASSLSGDGGYTF. As DNA, the CDR3 is TGTGCCAGCAGTTTATCCGGGGATGGGGGCTACACCTTC.

CDR3 in amino acids: CASSYLAGDSYNEQFF. The DNA for the CDR3 is TGCGCCAGCAGCTACCTAGCGGGGGACTCCTACAATGAGCAGTTCTTC. The chain carries TRBV5-1 and TRBJ2-1, with 10 positions matching TRBD2. CDR1 SGHRS and CDR2 YFSETQ come from the germline V gene. The CDR3 sequence is 16 residues long. Trimming took 3 bases from V and 0 from J; bases not matched to a gene: 3.

This rearrangement joins TRBV5-1 to TRBJ1-5; 8 bases align to TRBD1. The CDR3 has 14 residues. Germline V CDR1 and CDR2: SGHRS, YFSETQ. After removal of 4 bases from V and 7 bases from J, the junction contained 7 bases not matched to a gene. The CDR3 spells CASSGGTGDQPQHF. The CDR3 nucleotides are TGCGCCAGCAGCGGGGGGACAGGAGACCAGCCCCAGCATTTT.

V gene TRBV15 combines with J gene TRBJ2-1; maybe TRBD2 (6 bases). This CDR3 is 13 amino acids long. Trimming took 7 bases from V and 8 from J, leaving 15 bases between them. In germline, CDR1 is LNHNV, CDR2 YYDKDF (reference sequence). CDR3 DNA: TGTGCCACCACCAATGGAAGGAGGGATGAGCAGTTCTTC. Protein sequence: CATTNGRRDEQFF. Filled out from reference TRBV15 and TRBJ2-1, the complete variable domain reads DAMVIQNPRYQVTQFGKPVTLSCSQTLNHNVMYWYQQKSSQAPKLLFHYYDKDFNNEADTPDNFQSRRPNTSFCFLDIRSPGLGDTAMYLCATTNGRRDEQFFGPGTRLTVL.

The V call is TRBV19, the J call TRBJ1-6; 9 bases line up with TRBD1. The V and J ends lost 8 bases and 0 bases, in that order; junction bases with no gene match: 2. In germline, CDR1 is LNHDA, CDR2 SQIVND (reference sequence). There are 15 residues in the CDR3. The DNA of the CDR3 is TGTGCCAGTCCGACAGGGGGCTCCTATAATTCACCCCTCCACTTT. This translates into CASPTGGSYNSPLHF.

The rearrangement uses TRBV2 and TRBJ2-7; TRBD2 might be the D (5 bases). V was trimmed by 4 bases and J by 2 bases, leaving 12 bases between them. This CDR3 has 14 residues. CDR1 is SNHLY, CDR2 FYNNEI, per germline. The CDR3 bases are TGTGCCAGCAGTGCGGGAAGGGTCCCCTACGAGCAGTACTTC. As protein: CASSAGRVPYEQYF.

This clone occurred a few times. V usage is TRBV25-1 and J usage is TRBJ2-5; the match to TRBD2 covers 8 bases. The CDR3 has 16 amino acids. From germline, CDR1 is MGHDK and CDR2 SYGVNS. The CDR3 protein is CVPAEGAGAGGETQYF. DNA for the CDR3: TGTGTGCCAGCGGAAGGAGCGGGGGCGGGAGGAGAGACCCAGTACTTC.

The V gene is TRBV5-6, the J gene TRBJ2-1; 8 bases match TRBD2. CDR1 and CDR2 (germline): SGHDT, YYEEEE. Losses at the gene ends were 0 bases for V and 2 bases for J; bases not matched to a gene: 7. The CDR3 loop spans 17 amino acids. This CDR3 reads CASSLVESGGAYNEQFF. DNA of the CDR3: TGTGCCAGCAGCTTGGTTGAGTCCGGGGGGGCCTACAATGAGCAGTTCTTC.

This rearrangement joins TRBV6-5 to TRBJ2-7; TRBD1 matches at 8 bases. CDR1 is MNHEY, CDR2 SVGAGI, per germline. This CDR3 is built from 14 residues. The J segment lost 4 bases and the V segment lost 4 bases, leaving 6 bases of the junction unmatched. CDR3 DNA: TGTGCCAGCAGTTTCCGGACAGGGAGGTACGAGCAGTACTTC. It translates to CASSFRTGRYEQYF.

In this sample, this clone turned up a few times. The rearrangement uses TRBV7-3 and TRBJ2-1; 14 bases map to TRBD2. The CDR3 runs to 15 residues. Germline CDR1 SGHTA, CDR2 FQGTGA. The ends lost 3 bases at V and 8 bases at J; junction bases unmatched: 3. CDR3 protein: CASSLTSGGAHEQFF. In DNA, the CDR3 is TGTGCCAGCAGCTTGACTAGCGGGGGGGCCCATGAGCAGTTCTTC.

This clone was detected once. The V call is TRBV4-2, the J call TRBJ1-3; a possible D gene is TRBD1 (6 bases). The CDR3 spans 16 residues. Trimming cost V 4 bases and J 0 bases, with 13 bases left between them. CDR1 LGHNA and CDR2 YNFKEQ come from the germline V gene. This CDR3 is CASSPRQDVSGNTIYF. CDR3 nucleotides: TGTGCCAGCAGCCCTCGACAGGACGTCTCTGGAAACACCATATATTTT.

The chain employs TRBV18 and TRBJ2-7, with 9 bases matching TRBD1. The CDR3 loop spans 17 amino acids. V lost 3 bases, J lost 6 bases, and 15 bases stayed unmatched. Germline V gene lookup returns CDR1 KGHSH and CDR2 LQKENI. The CDR3 region is CASSPLTSGTGSGEQYF. The CDR3 nucleotides are TGTGCCAGCTCACCTCTTACTTCCGGGACAGGGTCCGGCGAGCAGTACTTC.

The V call is TRBV6-1, the J call TRBJ2-1, with TRBD1 identical over 8 bases. CDR3 length: 16 residues. Trimming took 2 bases from V and 4 from J; bases not matched to a gene: 7. Germline CDR1 and CDR2: MNHNS and SASEGT. The CDR3 loop is CASSERPQGVYNEQFF. DNA for the CDR3: TGTGCCAGCAGTGAACGGCCACAGGGGGTTTACAATGAGCAGTTCTTC.

The chain has TRBV25-1 and TRBJ1-5; 7 positions match TRBD1. J gave up 1 base and V 4 bases, and 1 base lay outside the gene matches. The CDR3 runs to 14 residues. CDR1 and CDR2 from the germline V gene are MGHDK and SYGVNS. Written as DNA, the CDR3 is TGTGCCAGCAGTGTGACAGGGAGCAATCAGCCCCAGCATTTT. Translation gives CASSVTGSNQPQHF.

The rearrangement uses TRBV19 and TRBJ1-1; possible D gene TRBD1, 6 bases. This CDR3 has 13 amino acids. Germline assignment: CDR1 LNHDA and CDR2 SQIVND (reference sequence). With 6 bases removed from V and 6 bases from J, the gap between germline ends came to 14 bases. This CDR3 is CASRLSGVPEAFF. The CDR3 DNA is TGTGCCAGTAGGCTTTCAGGGGTACCTGAAGCTTTCTTT.

The V call is TRBV19, the J call TRBJ1-2; 10 positions agree with TRBD1. This CDR3 comprises 14 residues. V was pared by 5 bases and J by 4 bases, with 4 bases of the junction left unmatched. Germline V gene sequence: CDR1 LNHDA, CDR2 SQIVND (reference sequence). CDR3 amino acids: CASSPRTGGYGYTF. As DNA, the CDR3 is TGTGCCAGTAGTCCTCGGACAGGGGGCTATGGCTACACCTTC.

The J gene is TRBJ2-2, the V gene TRBV5-1, with 7 bases matching TRBD2. This CDR3 is 16 amino acids long. Trimming removed 1 base from V and 5 bases from J; junction bases left unmatched: 8. CDR1 is SGHRS, CDR2 YFSETQ, per germline. The CDR3 bases are TGCGCCAGCAGCTTGCTGGGCGGGGGTGAGACCGGGGAGCTGTTTTTT. It translates to CASSLLGGGETGELFF.